These T cell receptor beta chains were read from a single sample in a study of early T cells in non-severe SARS-CoV-2 infection. Each CDR3 protein gets one entry after TCRdb re-called the 5' RACE reads with MiXCR. The data contain some 78,000 distinct CDR3 sequences, less than 15% of them singletons. Sequencing used whole blood. All receptors derive from an adult who was a healthcare worker with PCR-confirmed SARS-CoV-2 infection or an uninfected control (not recorded which). Both conserved end residues are part of each CDR3. The order of the fields is clone size, D gene, J gene, V gene, CDR3 DNA, CDR3 protein. A D gene is named only where the DNA matches it firmly. For some rows the clone size is stated as once, few or many, or as a class when expanded; others skip it.

>many|TRBD1|TRBJ2-3|TRBV3-1
TGTGCCAGCAGCCGGGAAGGGGGCCCGACAGATACGCAGTATTTT
CASSREGGPTDTQYF
>few|NA|TRBJ2-7|TRBV28
TGTGCCAGCAGTCCCGGGGTTGGCGAGCAGTACTTC
CASSPGVGEQYF
>NA|TRBD2|TRBJ2-7|TRBV20-1
TGCAGTGCGAGGGAGGGGAACTCCTACGAGCAGTACTTC
CSAREGNSYEQYF
>NA|NA|TRBJ2-3|TRBV11-3
TGTGCCAGCAGCTTAGCGGCAGGGTCTACAGATACGCAGTATTTT
CASSLAAGSTDTQYF
>NA|TRBD2|TRBJ2-3|TRBV5-1
TGCGCCAGCAGCTTGAACCCCCCTAGCGGGGGGGATACGCAGTATTTT
CASSLNPPSGGDTQYF
>many|TRBD2|TRBJ2-1|TRBV12-3/TRBV12-4
TGTGCCAGCAGTCCGCTAGCGGGGCCCCCGGGGGCCTACAATGAGCAGTTCTTC
CASSPLAGPPGAYNEQFF
>many|TRBD1|TRBJ1-1|TRBV10-3
TGTGCCATCGCCGGACAGGTGAACACTGAAGCTTTCTTT
CAIAGQVNTEAFF
>NA|NA|TRBJ2-3|TRBV6-5
TGTGCCAGCAGTTACTCGAGTGTAACAGATACGCAGTATTTT
CASSYSSVTDTQYF
>many|NA|TRBJ1-3|TRBV20-1
TGCAGTGCTCCAGGGGACGGAAACACCATATATTTT
CSAPGDGNTIYF
>many|NA|TRBJ1-4|TRBV29-1
TGCAGCGTTGAACCTAGATTCAAGGGTGAAAAACTGTTTTTT
CSVEPRFKGEKLFF
>few|NA|TRBJ1-1|TRBV5-4
TGTGCCAGCAGCTTGGCCGAAGACGGAGGGTATCCTGCGAACACTGAAGCTTTCTTT
CASSLAEDGGYPANTEAFF
>NA|TRBD2|TRBJ2-7|TRBV12-5
TGTGCTAGTGGCACCTCCCCGAGCGGGGGGGCAAACGAGCAGTACTTC
CASGTSPSGGANEQYF
>many|NA|TRBJ2-7|TRBV10-3
TGTGCCATCAGTGAGTCCGCGCTACTAGCTCCCTACGAGCAGTACTTC
CAISESALLAPYEQYF
>NA|NA|TRBJ2-2|TRBV7-9
TGTGCCAGCAGCCTAGCGCTGGGAACCGGGGAGCTGTTTTTT
CASSLALGTGELFF
>NA|NA|TRBJ2-7|TRBV29-1
TGCAGCGTAAAGACTGTTTCCTACGAGCAGTACTTC
CSVKTVSYEQYF
>few|NA|TRBJ2-1|TRBV12-3/TRBV12-4
TGTGCCAGCAGTTTTTCAGGGGGACTAGGGGTCTTC
CASSFSGGLGVF
>many|NA|TRBJ1-3|TRBV6-5
TGTGCCAGCAGTTACGCGGCTAATTGGGCCTCTGGAAACACCATATATTTT
CASSYAANWASGNTIYF
>NA|TRBD2|TRBJ2-5|TRBV12-3/TRBV12-4
TGTGCCAGCACCCGGGGGGGTAAGACCCAGTACTTC
CASTRGGKTQYF
>NA|TRBD2|TRBJ2-1|TRBV2
TGTGCCAGCATGATAACGAGCGGGAGCTCCTACAATGAGCAGTTCTTC
CASMITSGSSYNEQFF
>few|NA|TRBJ2-4|TRBV20-1
TGCAGTGCTAGAGGAACAGGGAGTCGGGACATTCAGTACTTC
CSARGTGSRDIQYF
>NA|TRBD2|TRBJ2-7|TRBV30
TGTGCCTGGAGTTCACTAGCGGGAGGGCCAGGGCAGTACTTC
CAWSSLAGGPGQYF
>few|NA|TRBJ1-1|TRBV6-5
TGTGCCAGCAGGACGGGAGGGGTAGGCACTGAAGCTTTCTTT
CASRTGGVGTEAFF
>NA|TRBD1|TRBJ2-5|TRBV6-1
TGTGCCAGCAGTGAAGACAGGGGGCGAGAGACCCAGTACTTC
CASSEDRGRETQYF
>few|NA|TRBJ1-6|TRBV7-2
TGTGCCAGCAGCCCAGGGGCAGGACTCAAATCACCCCTCCACTTT
CASSPGAGLKSPLHF
>once|NA|TRBJ1-6|TRBV5-1
TGCGCCAGCAGCCCGGGATACAATAATTCACCCCTCCACTTT
CASSPGYNNSPLHF
>many|NA|TRBJ2-1|TRBV4-1
TGCGCCAGCAGCCAAGCAATTTCACAAACCCAGCAGTTCTTC
CASSQAISQTQQFF
>many|NA|TRBJ2-1|TRBV7-9
TGTGCCAGCAGCTTAGCGTGGGCCGCCGGTGAGCAGTTCTTC
CASSLAWAAGEQFF
>many|NA|TRBJ2-7|TRBV5-1
TGCGCCAGCAGCTTGGTTTCAGGCCCGAGCTCCTACGAGCAGTACTTC
CASSLVSGPSSYEQYF
>many|TRBD2|TRBJ2-7|TRBV4-1
TGCGCCAGCAGCCAAATCCCGGGACTAAACTACGAGCAGTACTTC
CASSQIPGLNYEQYF
>many|NA|TRBJ2-1|TRBV19
TGTGCCAGTAGTATAGAGGACAATGAGCAGTTCTTC
CASSIEDNEQFF
>few|NA|TRBJ1-6|TRBV5-4
TGTGCCAGCAGCTTGTTTGGACAGTTGGCACCCCTCCACTTT
CASSLFGQLAPLHF
>few|NA|TRBJ2-1|TRBV5-1
TGCGCCAGCAGCTTGGCCACCCAAAAGCCTGGCGATGAGCAGTTCTTC
CASSLATQKPGDEQFF
>NA|TRBD1|TRBJ1-1|TRBV2
TGTGCCAGCAGGAGGGGACAGGGCTCTGGAGCTTTCTTT
CASRRGQGSGAFF
>NA|NA|TRBJ1-2|TRBV3-1
TGTGCCAGCAGCCAAGGTCAGTCCTATGGCTACACCTTC
CASSQGQSYGYTF
>many|NA|TRBJ2-1|TRBV7-9
TGTGCCAGCAGCTACAATGAGCAGTTCTTC
CASSYNEQFF
>NA|NA|TRBJ2-3|TRBV10-1
TGCGCCAGCAGCCACTTGGGGCAGGGGAGCACAGATACGCAGTATTTT
CASSHLGQGSTDTQYF
>NA|TRBD1|TRBJ1-1|TRBV19
TGTGCCAGTAGGACAGGGGTAGGCAATGAAGCTTTCTTT
CASRTGVGNEAFF
>NA|TRBD2|TRBJ2-5|TRBV5-1
TGCGCCAGCAGCCTAGCGGTGCTGGAGACCCAGTACTTC
CASSLAVLETQYF
>NA|TRBD1|TRBJ2-4|TRBV9
TGTGCCAGCAGCTCTGGACAGGGGATGGACATTCAGTACTTC
CASSSGQGMDIQYF
>few|NA|TRBJ2-7|TRBV5-1
TGCGCCAGCAGCTTTGGCTGGGGATACGAGCAGTACTTC
CASSFGWGYEQYF
>NA|NA|TRBJ1-2|TRBV7-9
TGTGCCAGCAGGGAAAATGCTAACTATGGCTACACCTTC
CASRENANYGYTF